Listed here are 23 T cell receptor beta chains from one sample, sequenced in a study of T cells in Graves' hyperthyroidism and ophthalmopathy. Using RNA transcripts as the source, TCR beta CDR3 regions were amplified. An initial round of RT-PCR targeting the TCR CDR3 relied on the HTBI primer set. In TCRdb, the multiplex PCR reads were re-called with MiXCR into one record per CDR3 protein. Of a few hundred thousand distinct CDR3 sequences listed, less than 25% were seen once; the top ten hold about 26%. Source material: blood. The origin of the receptors is a man in his late teens or twenties with Graves' hyperthyroidism.

The rearrangement links TRBV12-3 or TRBV12-4 to TRBJ1-5, with no clear D. This CDR3 has 14 amino acids. The V end was cut by 1 base, the J end by 6 bases, with 10 bases between. The CDR3 here is CASSLGVGGQPQHF. In DNA, the CDR3 is TGTGCCAGCAGTTTAGGGGTGGGTGGTCAGCCCCAGCATTTT.

This clonotype showed up many times. This chain's CDR3 is CASNSFYGVYEQYF. The CDR3 coding sequence is TGTGCCAGCAATTCTTTCTACGGGGTCTACGAGCAGTACTTC. The V and J genes are TRBV6-5 and TRBJ2-7; D may be TRBD2 (5 bases). The germline V gene has CDR1 MNHEY and CDR2 SVGAGI. V shed 7 bases and J shed 3 bases, with 16 bases lying between them. The CDR3 runs 14 residues.

This clonotype was found a few times. The V gene is TRBV6-2 or TRBV6-3, the J gene TRBJ2-3; no clear D gene. The CDR3 length is 17 residues. The V gene lost 6 bases and the J gene lost 2 bases, with 21 bases spanning the gap. Germline lookup yields CDR1 MNHEY and CDR2 SVGEGT. The CDR3: CASSSLSQRAITDTQYF. As DNA, the CDR3 is TGTGCCAGCAGCTCCCTAAGTCAGCGAGCCATCACAGATACGCAGTATTTT.

This clonotype was seen ten or more times. The chain has TRBV5-1 and TRBJ1-1; D might be TRBD1 (5 bases). Trimming pared 5 bases from V and 1 base from J, leaving 9 bases between. CDR1 and CDR2 from the germline V gene are SGHRS and YFSETQ. The CDR3 contains 13 residues. The CDR3 reads CASRAGQNTEAFF. Here the CDR3 DNA reads TGCGCCAGCAGGGCCGGACAGAACACTGAAGCTTTCTTT.

At least ten counts were recorded for this clonotype. V usage is TRBV20-1 and J usage is TRBJ1-1; TRBD1 aligns across 8 bases. The junction had 13 bases not matched to a gene; V was cut back by 3 bases and J by 10 bases. The CDR3 is 14 amino acids. Per germline, CDR1 DFQATT and CDR2 SNEGSKA (reference sequence). The DNA of the CDR3 is TGCAGTGCTAGGGGGGGACAGGCGATGAGCGGAGCTTTCTTT. Translated, it gives CSARGGQAMSGAFF.

The gene calls are TRBV7-9 and TRBJ2-7; D ambiguous. This CDR3 spans 12 amino acids. Trimming left V 3 bases short and J 5 bases short, with 8 bases between. Germline CDR1 and CDR2: SEHNR and FQNEAQ (reference sequence). The CDR3 is CASSFAAHEQYF. The CDR3 nucleotides are TGTGCCAGCAGCTTTGCGGCCCACGAGCAGTACTTC.

There are a few counts of this clonotype. The chain couples TRBV15 to TRBJ1-2, with D unresolved. Germline V gene data show CDR1 as LNHNV and CDR2 as YYDKDF (reference sequence). The ends were cut back, 3 bases at V and 8 bases at J, with 22 bases in the middle. CDR3 length: 16 residues. The CDR3 is CATSSSRDPTSEGYTF. CDR3 DNA: TGTGCCACCAGCAGTTCCAGAGACCCCACAAGCGAGGGCTACACCTTC.

The CDR3, as DNA: TGTGCCAGTAGTATAGGCCTAGTCCGCACCGGGGAGCTGTTTTTT. It specifies CASSIGLVRTGELFF. This sequence joins TRBV19 and TRBJ2-2; D ambiguous. The germline V and J ends were trimmed by 1 base and 4 bases, with 10 bases remaining between them. The germline V gene encodes CDR1 LNHDA and CDR2 SQIVND (reference sequence). This CDR3 is built from 15 residues.

This clonotype was seen repeatedly, ten times or more. This chain uses TRBV7-6 with TRBJ1-1, with D perhaps TRBD1 (5 bases). The CDR3 is 15 amino acids. Germline CDR1 is SGHVS and CDR2 is FNYEAQ. V was trimmed by 6 bases and J by 0 bases, leaving 14 bases between them. Written as DNA, the CDR3 is TGTGCCAGCAGTCACGGACGGGGACTGAACACTGAAGCTTTCTTT. Residues: CASSHGRGLNTEAFF.

This clonotype has at least ten counts. This chain joins TRBV28 and TRBJ1-2, with D unresolved. The length of the CDR3 is 14 residues. The germline gives CDR1 MDHEN, CDR2 SYDVKM. V shed 5 bases and J shed 2 bases, with 12 bases lying between them. The CDR3 here is CASSTRTVNYGYTF. The CDR3 nucleotides read TGTGCCAGCAGTACCAGGACCGTCAACTATGGCTACACCTTC.

This clonotype was observed at least ten times. The chain links TRBV20-1 to TRBJ2-7; TRBD1 is a possible D gene (5 bases). This CDR3 region has 13 residues. Per the germline V gene, CDR1 is DFQATT and CDR2 is SNEGSKA (reference sequence). V shed 2 bases and J shed 2 bases, with 10 bases lying between them. CDR3 DNA: TGCAGTGCTAGACAGGGTGGAACCTACGAGCAGTACTTC. Translated: CSARQGGTYEQYF.

This clonotype turned up a few times. V gene TRBV27 combines with J gene TRBJ2-5; possible D gene TRBD1, 5 bases. The CDR3 extends over 14 amino acids. CDR1 and CDR2 from the germline V gene are MNHEY and SMNVEV (reference sequence). Trimming left V 3 bases short and J 5 bases short, with 13 bases between. The CDR3 bases are TGTGCCAGCAGTTTCTCAGGGATTCTCGAGACCCAGTACTTC. This sequence encodes CASSFSGILETQYF.

This clonotype was observed at least ten times. The chain couples TRBV5-1 to TRBJ1-2; tentatively, D is TRBD1 (5 bases). Trimming shortened V by 0 bases and J by 2 bases, and 8 bases separated the two germline ends. The CDR3 loop spans 14 amino acids. The germline gives CDR1 SGHRS, CDR2 YFSETQ. The DNA for the CDR3 is TGCGCCAGCAGCTTGGCAGAGGGGAACTATGGCTACACCTTC. It yields the protein CASSLAEGNYGYTF. The full variable domain, rest sourced from reference TRBV5-1 and TRBJ1-2, is KAGVTQTPRYLIKTRGQQVTLSCSPISGHRSVSWYQQTPGQGLQFLFEYFSETQRNKGNFPGRFSGRQFSNSRSEMNVSTLELGDSALYLCASSLAEGNYGYTFGSGTRLTVV.

The CDR3 DNA reads as TGTGCCAGCAGCTTCCACCCGACAGGGGCCGGGGAGCTGTTTTTT. It is translated as CASSFHPTGAGELFF. The chain is built from TRBV11-1 and TRBJ2-2, with 8 bases fitting TRBD1. The CDR3 has 15 residues. CDR1 is SGHAT and CDR2 is FQDESV in the germline V gene (reference sequence). J lost 6 bases, V lost 3 bases, and 6 bases had no gene match.

This clonotype was counted ten times or more. The V gene is TRBV6-1, the J gene TRBJ2-7; D possibly matches TRBD1 or TRBD2 (6 bases each). The ends were cut back, 6 bases at V and 0 bases at J, with 15 bases in the middle. The germline V gene has CDR1 MNHNS and CDR2 SASEGT. There are 15 residues in the CDR3. CDR3 region: CASRLAGHLSYEQYF. The CDR3 DNA is TGTGCCAGCAGACTTGCGGGACACCTCTCCTACGAGCAGTACTTC.

The sample holds many counts of this clonotype. This chain connects TRBV4-1 to TRBJ1-3; D might be TRBD1 (5 bases). The length of the CDR3 is 13 residues. CDR1 MGHRA and CDR2 YSYEKL come from the germline V gene. With 1 base removed from V and 9 bases from J, the gap between germline ends came to 10 bases. The CDR3 DNA sequence: TGCGCCAGCAGCCAAGTGACAGAGGGCACCATATATTTT. Translation: CASSQVTEGTIYF.

This clonotype showed up many times. The junction shows a germline mismatch at one end, possibly a read error. The V gene is TRBV5-1, the J gene TRBJ2-5; D might be TRBD1 (6 bases). Germline V gene data show CDR1 as SGHRS and CDR2 as YFSETQ. This CDR3 spans 13 amino acids. CDR3 residues: CASSLGQQETQYF. The CDR3 bases are TGTGCCAGCAGCCTGGGACAACAAGAGACCCAGTACTTC.

The genes are TRBV20-1 and TRBJ1-2; the D gene is possibly TRBD1 (5 bases). The germline V gene has CDR1 DFQATT and CDR2 SNEGSKA (reference sequence). The CDR3 runs to 14 residues. V gave up 1 base and J gave up 9 bases, with 18 bases separating them. This CDR3 reads CSARVGDLLWSYTF. The CDR3 DNA is TGCAGTGCTAGAGTTGGGGACTTACTATGGAGCTACACCTTC.

This clonotype was recorded many times. The junction differs from germline at one of its ends, possibly a read error. The chain joins TRBV11-2 to TRBJ1-2; 9 bases are shared with TRBD1. The CDR3 has 15 residues. Germline V CDR1 and CDR2: SGHAT, FQNNGV. CDR3 in DNA: TGTGCCAGCAGCTTGGGGACAGGGATGGACTATGGCCACACCTTC. This translates into CASSLGTGMDYGHTF. The full variable domain, completed using reference TRBV11-2 and TRBJ1-2, is EAGVAQSPRYKIIEKRQSVAFWCNPISGHATLYWYQQILGQGPKLLIQFQNNGVVDDSQLPKDRFSAERLKGVDSTLKIQPAKLEDSAVYLCASSLGTGMDYGHTFGSGTRLTVV.

There are many counts of this clonotype. The chain employs TRBV6-2 or TRBV6-3 and TRBJ1-1, with a tentative D call TRBD1 (6 bases). This CDR3 is built from 15 residues. Trimming removed 6 bases at V and 1 base at J, with 15 bases between. Germline V gene lookup returns CDR1 MNHEY and CDR2 SVGEGT. The CDR3 here is CASREPGQRNTEAFF. CDR3 nucleotides: TGTGCCAGCAGAGAGCCGGGACAAAGGAACACTGAAGCTTTCTTT.

This clonotype was found many times. This chain links TRBV9 with TRBJ1-2; D not resolved. Per the germline V gene, CDR1 is SGDLS and CDR2 is YYNGEE. The CDR3 runs 15 residues. V shed 5 bases and J shed 0 bases, with 14 bases lying between them. The CDR3 loop reads CASSPTSPANYGYTF. CDR3 sequence (DNA): TGTGCCAGCAGTCCGACAAGTCCAGCTAACTATGGCTACACCTTC.

The chain employs TRBV2 and TRBJ2-5; 14 nucleotides agree with TRBD2. CDR1 is SNHLY and CDR2 is FYNNEI in the germline V gene. The CDR3 length is 14 residues. V lost 6 bases to trimming and J lost 7 bases; unmatched junction nucleotides: 4. The CDR3 spells CASRGTSGGLTQYF. DNA for the CDR3: TGTGCCAGCAGGGGGACTAGCGGGGGTTTGACCCAGTACTTC.

The chain combines TRBV12-5 with TRBJ2-2; the D is unclear. The CDR3 is made up of 13 amino acids. V was pared by 1 base and J by 6 bases, with 6 bases between. The germline V gene encodes CDR1 LGHNT and CDR2 FRNRAP. Written as DNA, the CDR3 is TGTGCTAGTGGTTTGGGGGTAGCCGGGGAGCTGTTTTTT. Encoded protein: CASGLGVAGELFF.